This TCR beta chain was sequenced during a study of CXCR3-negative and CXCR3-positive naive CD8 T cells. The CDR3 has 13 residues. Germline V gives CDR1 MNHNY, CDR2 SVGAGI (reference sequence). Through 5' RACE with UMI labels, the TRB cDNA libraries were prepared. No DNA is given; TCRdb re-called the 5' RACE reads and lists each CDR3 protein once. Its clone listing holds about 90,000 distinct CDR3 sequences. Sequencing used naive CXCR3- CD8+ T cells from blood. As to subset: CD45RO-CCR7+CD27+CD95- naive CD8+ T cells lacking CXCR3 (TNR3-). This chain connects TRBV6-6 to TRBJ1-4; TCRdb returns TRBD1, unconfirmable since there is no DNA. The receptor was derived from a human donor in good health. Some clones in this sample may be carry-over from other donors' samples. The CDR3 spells CASSPRGDEKLFF.